Listed here are 27 T cell receptor beta chains from one sample, sequenced in a study of blood T cells in healthy people across ages. Alongside a J-beta primer mix, a sample-barcoded 5' primer served in a second PCR lasting roughly 7 to 11 cycles. Via MiXCR, TCRdb re-called the 5' RACE reads, giving one row per CDR3 protein. The sample includes about 940,000 distinct CDR3 sequences, roughly 50% of them seen just once. Sequencing was performed on blood. Source of these receptors: a man aged 25-45 years in good health.

This chain joins TRBV16 and TRBJ1-2; D gene ambiguous. The germline V gene encodes CDR1 KGHSY and CDR2 FQNENV. Trimming removed 0 bases at V and 6 bases at J, with 11 bases between. The CDR3 length is 14 residues. CDR3 residues: CASSQSGGADGYTF. The CDR3, as DNA: TGTGCCAGCAGCCAATCCGGAGGCGCGGATGGCTACACCTTC.

CDR3 DNA: TGTGCCATCAGTGGAGTTAGCATTGGTGAGCAGTTCTTC. The encoded protein is CAISGVSIGEQFF. The chain employs TRBV10-3 and TRBJ2-1; D unclear. This CDR3 spans 13 amino acids. In germline, CDR1 is ENHRY, CDR2 SYGVKD. V lost 4 bases and J lost 9, with 13 bases in between.

The chain carries TRBV3-1 and TRBJ1-2; TRBD1 matches 10 bases. Germline assignment: CDR1 LGHDT and CDR2 YNNKEL (reference sequence). The V gene end was trimmed by 0 bases and the J gene end by 5 bases; junction bases not matched to a gene: 6. This CDR3 is built from 16 residues. Here the CDR3 DNA reads TGTGCCAGCAGCCAAGATCTTTGGACAGGGGGGTATGGCTACACCTTC. Its translation: CASSQDLWTGGYGYTF.

V gene TRBV20-1 combines with J gene TRBJ1-6; TRBD1 aligns across 8 bases. The CDR3 has 14 amino acids. V lost 7 bases and J lost 8; bases outside the gene matches: 10. In germline, CDR1 is DFQATT, CDR2 SNEGSKA (reference sequence). The CDR3 loop is CSGAAGQVYSPLHF. The CDR3 DNA follows: TGCAGTGGCGCGGCGGGACAGGTGTATTCACCCCTCCACTTT.

This clonotype was seen more than once but under ten times. V is TRBV27 and J is TRBJ2-1; D is possibly TRBD1 (6 bases). The length of the CDR3 is 13 residues. The V end lost 7 bases, the J end lost 4 bases, and 11 bases lay between the germline ends. The germline V gene encodes CDR1 MNHEY and CDR2 SMNVEV (reference sequence). Written as DNA, the CDR3 is TGTGCCAGCAAGAGGACAGATTACAATGAGCAGTTCTTC. This encodes CASKRTDYNEQFF.

As concerns this clonotype: A much larger clone lies a single base off, so this may be a read error. The chain carries TRBV10-3 and TRBJ1-1, with TRBD1 as a possible D gene (5 bases). Per the germline V gene, CDR1 is ENHRY and CDR2 is SYGVKD. The length of the CDR3 is 15 residues. CDR3 region: CAICDSVQVNTEAFF. The CDR3 region has the DNA TGTGCCATCTGTGATTCCGTACAGGTGAACACTGAAGCTTTCTTT.

This clonotype was observed a few times. The J gene is TRBJ2-1, the V gene TRBV4-2, with 11 bases identical to TRBD2. This CDR3 is built from 16 residues. Germline V gene sequence: CDR1 LGHNA, CDR2 YNFKEQ. The V gene end was trimmed by 3 bases and the J gene end by 6 bases; junction bases not matched to a gene: 7. CDR3 nucleotides: TGTGCCAGCAGCCAGCTGACTAGCGGGGCGGGCAATGAGCAGTTCTTC. Translated: CASSQLTSGAGNEQFF.

The chain is built from TRBV4-2 and TRBJ2-1; 10 nucleotides match TRBD2. The better agreement between TRBJ2-7 and the DNA end casts doubt on the J call. CDR3 size: 16 residues. Germline values: CDR1 LGHNA, CDR2 YNFKEQ. The CDR3: CASSQNSGGTSYEQYF. The CDR3 DNA reads as TGTGCCAGCAGCCAGAATAGCGGGGGGACATCATACGAGCAGTACTTC.

This chain links TRBV5-1 with TRBJ1-5; 7 bases map to TRBD1. CDR3 length: 17 amino acids. V dropped 3 bases and J dropped 2; count of bases not matched to a gene: 11. Germline CDR1 and CDR2: SGHRS and YFSETQ. The CDR3 DNA follows: TGCGCCAGCAGCTCCCTTAGGTCAGGGGGTCGCAATCAGCCCCAGCATTTT. It translates to CASSSLRSGGRNQPQHF. Supplemented by reference TRBV5-1 and TRBJ1-5, the full variable domain reads KAGVTQTPRYLIKTRGQQVTLSCSPISGHRSVSWYQQTPGQGLQFLFEYFSETQRNKGNFPGRFSGRQFSNSRSEMNVSTLELGDSALYLCASSSLRSGGRNQPQHFGDGTRLSIL.

This clonotype was seen only a few times. The J gene is TRBJ2-3, the V gene TRBV20-1; a possible D gene is TRBD2 (6 bases). The CDR3 is 15 residues long. Trimming left V 6 bases short and J 2 bases short, with 18 bases between. CDR1 is DFQATT and CDR2 is SNEGSKA in the germline V gene (reference sequence). CDR3 DNA: TGCAGTGCGACTGATCGGGTAGCGGTCACAGATACGCAGTATTTT. It is translated as CSATDRVAVTDTQYF.

This rearrangement joins TRBV10-3 to TRBJ2-4; tentatively, D is TRBD1 or TRBD2 (5 bases each). The V and J ends lost 5 bases and 0 bases respectively, with 17 bases between them. Germline V gene sequence: CDR1 ENHRY, CDR2 SYGVKD. CDR3 size: 17 residues. The CDR3, as DNA: TGTGCCATCAGTATTTGGGACGTAAATTCAGCCAAAAACATTCAGTACTTC. Its protein product is CAISIWDVNSAKNIQYF.

The chain links TRBV5-1 to TRBJ2-1, with D possibly being TRBD1 (7 bases). Deletions cut 0 bases from V and 9 bases from J, with 22 bases between. The CDR3 spans 17 residues. Germline V gene sequence: CDR1 SGHRS, CDR2 YFSETQ. The CDR3 bases are TGCGCCAGCAGCTTGGAGGCAGGGGGAGGTCACAGGCGTGAGCAGTTCTTC. Amino acid sequence: CASSLEAGGGHRREQFF.

The chain has TRBV7-9 and TRBJ2-2; D is possibly TRBD1 (6 bases). The length of the CDR3 is 15 residues. V was trimmed by 6 bases and J by 4 bases, leaving 15 bases between them. Germline loops: CDR1 SEHNR, CDR2 FQNEAQ (reference sequence). CDR3 sequence (DNA): TGTGCCAGCAGGCCCTCACAGGGCGGCACCGGGGAGCTGTTTTTT. Its protein is CASRPSQGGTGELFF.

The rearrangement uses TRBV6-5 and TRBJ2-1; D gene unclear. CDR1 MNHEY and CDR2 SVGAGI come from the germline V gene. V was cut by 5 bases and J by 0 bases, with 8 bases left in between. This CDR3 is 14 amino acids long. In DNA form, the CDR3 reads TGTGCCAGCAGTCGTACAAACTCCTACAATGAGCAGTTCTTC. Translation: CASSRTNSYNEQFF.

The rearrangement joins TRBV7-9 to TRBJ1-2, with a weak D call TRBD1 (5 bases). Trimming removed 1 base at V and 2 bases at J, with 11 bases between. The germline V gene encodes CDR1 SEHNR and CDR2 FQNEAQ (reference sequence). This CDR3 comprises 15 residues. The CDR3 DNA reads TGTGCCAGCAGCTTAGTAGGGGCCGGGAACTATGGCTACACCTTC. This sequence encodes CASSLVGAGNYGYTF.

The chain couples TRBV14 to TRBJ2-6; 7 bases are shared with TRBD1. After removal of 2 bases from V and 4 bases from J, the junction contained 8 bases not matched to a gene. This CDR3 contains 17 residues. The V gene's germline CDR1 is SGHDN and CDR2 FVKESK. The CDR3 region is CASSQYLTGVGANVLTF. CDR3 DNA sequence: TGTGCCAGCAGCCAATATTTAACAGGGGTAGGGGCCAACGTCCTGACTTTC. Based on the CDR3 plus reference TRBV14 and TRBJ2-6, the full variable domain is EAGVTQFPSHSVIEKGQTVTLRCDPISGHDNLYWYRRVMGKEIKFLLHFVKESKQDESGMPNNRFLAERTGGTYSTLKVQPAELEDSGVYFCASSQYLTGVGANVLTFGAGSRLTVL.

The chain combines TRBV20-1 with TRBJ2-7; D is perhaps TRBD1 (7 bases). The CDR3 has 18 residues. Germline V gene data show CDR1 as DFQATT and CDR2 as SNEGSKA (reference sequence). V gave up 8 bases and J gave up 1 base, with 30 bases separating them. The CDR3 nucleotides read TGCAGTCCGCGTGCAATCAGAGGTCGCGGGACAGCGTCCTACGAGCAGTACTTC. It is translated as CSPRAIRGRGTASYEQYF.

The J gene is TRBJ2-1, the V gene TRBV10-3, with D perhaps matching TRBD1 or TRBD2 (5 bases each). Germline-derived CDR1 and CDR2 are ENHRY and SYGVKD. This CDR3 has 11 residues. Deletions cut 11 bases from V and 10 bases from J, with 15 bases between. Written as DNA, the CDR3 is TGTGCCGCCGGGACCGCTAGGGAGCAGTTCTTC. This translates into CAAGTAREQFF.

The chain recombines TRBV5-1 with TRBJ2-5; 8 bases are a match to TRBD1. There are 16 residues in the CDR3. Germline CDR1 SGHRS, CDR2 YFSETQ. The V gene end was trimmed by 5 bases and the J gene end by 1 base; junction bases not matched to a gene: 10. In nucleotides, the CDR3 is TGCGCCAGCAGGGCCTCGACAGGGGCTATCCAAGAGACCCAGTACTTC. Protein product: CASRASTGAIQETQYF. Variable domain in full (rest from reference TRBV5-1 and TRBJ2-5): KAGVTQTPRYLIKTRGQQVTLSCSPISGHRSVSWYQQTPGQGLQFLFEYFSETQRNKGNFPGRFSGRQFSNSRSEMNVSTLELGDSALYLCASRASTGAIQETQYFGPGTRLLVL.

This clonotype was seen a single time. J is TRBJ1-2 and V is TRBV7-2; 7 positions match TRBD1. The CDR3 is 14 residues long. Germline CDR1 and CDR2: SGHTA and FQGNSA. The ends lost 4 bases at V and 3 bases at J; junction bases unmatched: 5. The CDR3: CASSSQGEYYGYTF. Written as DNA, the CDR3 is TGTGCCAGCAGCTCGCAGGGGGAATACTATGGCTACACCTTC.

The chain uses TRBV4-1 and TRBJ2-1; perhaps TRBD1 as D (5 bases). Germline CDR1 is MGHRA and CDR2 is YSYEKL. V lost 3 bases and J lost 0, with 9 bases in between. This CDR3 has 15 amino acids. In DNA form, the CDR3 reads TGCGCCAGCAGCCAGGACACCCCCTCCTACAATGAGCAGTTCTTC. This codes for CASSQDTPSYNEQFF.

This clonotype appeared a few times. This chain connects TRBV4-2 to TRBJ1-1; D is perhaps TRBD1 (6 bases). Germline CDR1 is LGHNA and CDR2 is YNFKEQ. Trimming pared 0 bases from V and 6 bases from J, leaving 14 bases between. The CDR3 is made up of 15 amino acids. CDR3 sequence reads: CASSQEGAESSEAFF. The CDR3 DNA sequence: TGTGCCAGCAGCCAAGAGGGGGCAGAGAGCTCTGAAGCTTTCTTT.

The chain joins TRBV12-3 or TRBV12-4 to TRBJ1-1, with D perhaps TRBD1 (6 bases). This CDR3 contains 12 residues. Deletions cut 1 base from V and 8 bases from J, with 8 bases between. CDR3 loop: CASSLGQGEAFF. The CDR3 bases are TGTGCCAGCAGTTTAGGTCAGGGGGAAGCTTTCTTT.

This chain joins TRBV6-6 and TRBJ2-7; the D is unclear. TRBJ2-5 explains the end of the DNA better; the J call may be wrong. In germline, CDR1 is MNHNY, CDR2 SVGAGI (reference sequence). The CDR3 spans 13 residues. The CDR3 region is CASSLPLRGTQYF. Here the CDR3 DNA reads TGTGCCAGCAGTTTGCCCCTCCGAGGGACCCAGTACTTC.

The genes are TRBV2 and TRBJ2-1, with D possibly being TRBD2 (6 bases). This CDR3 has 13 amino acids. Germline assignment: CDR1 SNHLY and CDR2 FYNNEI. V dropped 2 bases and J dropped 6 bases, with 8 bases sitting between them. The chain's CDR3 is CASSERRVNEQFF. In nucleotides, the CDR3 is TGTGCCAGCAGTGAAAGGAGGGTCAATGAGCAGTTCTTC.

This clonotype has only a few counts. The gene calls are TRBV3-1 and TRBJ2-1; no clear D gene. Germline CDR1 is LGHDT and CDR2 is YNNKEL (reference sequence). The CDR3 has 14 amino acids. The V end was cut by 0 bases, the J end by 5 bases, with 8 bases between. The CDR3: CASSQDSIDNEQFF. The CDR3 coding sequence is TGTGCCAGCAGCCAAGATTCCATAGACAATGAGCAGTTCTTC.

This clonotype showed up just a few times. The chain carries TRBV6-1 and TRBJ2-7; D not certain. CDR1 is MNHNS and CDR2 is SASEGT in the germline V gene. This CDR3 spans 11 amino acids. Trimming took off 6 bases at V and 3 bases at J, with 6 bases between the two ends. CDR3 coding DNA: TGTGCCAGCAGAGATATCTACGAGCAGTACTTC. This sequence encodes CASRDIYEQYF.